The TCR beta chain described here comes from a study of blood T cells in healthy people across ages. Study-level background: Template switching picked up about one barcoded beta molecule for each two T cells.

Of note for this clonotype: Its antigen is not known.

Study findings and constraints: In long-lived donors, naive CD4+ cell counts and diversity exceeded those of aged donors. The study regarded diversity estimates from one million T cells as underestimates. TCR beta diversity was tightly associated with the proportion of naive T cells.

Together with a sample-barcoded 5' primer, a J-beta primer mix was included in a second PCR lasting about 6 to 11 cycles. One entry per CDR3 protein, called by TCRdb with MiXCR from the 5' RACE reads. The sample carries 920,000 or so distinct CDR3 sequences, 45% recorded once. Germline CDR1 and CDR2: SEHNR and FQNEAQ (reference sequence). This CDR3 comprises 14 residues. Unmatched junction bases numbered 8, after V lost 7 bases and J lost 4 bases. The source of this sequence is a woman aged 60-75 years in good health. The material sequenced was blood. The V call is TRBV7-9, the J call TRBJ2-7; 9 nucleotides agree with TRBD2. The CDR3 nucleotides read TGTGCCAGCACCGTAGCGGGAGACAGTTACGAGCAGTACTTC. Encoded protein: CASTVAGDSYEQYF.